These 15 T cell receptor beta chains originate from one sample sequenced in a study of blood T cell repertoires in COVID-19. Using immunoSEQ multiplex PCR, the repertoire was profiled, and TCRdb retains in-frame clones only, with some absent. Of about 210,000 clones listed, roughly nine tenths are singletons. Sequenced sample: PBMCs or T cells enriched from blood (not recorded which). The source is a woman aged 40 to 55 in a cohort exposed to, infected with or recovered from COVID-19 (not recorded which).

The V call is TRBV7-9, the J call TRBJ2-7; TRBD1 is a possible D gene (6 bases). The V end was cut by 5 bases, the J end by 1 base, with 15 bases between. Germline loops: CDR1 SEHNR, CDR2 FQNEAQ (reference sequence). The CDR3 totals 15 residues. CDR3 DNA: TGTGCCAGCAGCGGGAATCACAGGGATTCCTACGAGCAGTACTTC. It codes for CASSGNHRDSYEQYF.

The V gene is TRBV5-1, the J gene TRBJ1-1; TRBD1 agrees at 11 bases. This CDR3 region has 14 residues. The V gene's germline CDR1 is SGHRS and CDR2 YFSETQ. The V and J ends lost 4 bases and 8 bases, in that order; junction bases with no gene match: 7. The CDR3 protein is CASSTGQGAPEAFF. The CDR3 DNA reads TGCGCCAGCAGCACCGGACAGGGGGCCCCAGAAGCTTTCTTT. The full variable domain, with the rest looked up from reference TRBV5-1 and TRBJ1-1, is KAGVTQTPRYLIKTRGQQVTLSCSPISGHRSVSWYQQTPGQGLQFLFEYFSETQRNKGNFPGRFSGRQFSNSRSEMNVSTLELGDSALYLCASSTGQGAPEAFFGQGTRLTVV.

The chain employs TRBV6-5 and TRBJ2-3; TRBD1 is a possible D gene (5 bases). Germline-derived CDR1 and CDR2 are MNHEY and SVGAGI. There are 14 residues in the CDR3. Trimming stripped 0 bases from V and 4 bases from J, with 8 bases between. The CDR3 bases are TGTGCCAGCAGTTACTCAAGGGGTCCAGATACGCAGTATTTT. The encoded protein is CASSYSRGPDTQYF.

The sample holds a few counts of this clone. The J gene is TRBJ1-6, the V gene TRBV2, with D possibly being TRBD1 (5 bases). The CDR3 extends over 14 amino acids. Trimming took off 4 bases at V and 5 bases at J, with 9 bases between the two ends. CDR1 SNHLY and CDR2 FYNNEI come from the germline V gene. The CDR3 is CASSGTPNNSPLHF. The CDR3 DNA sequence: TGTGCCAGCAGTGGGACACCCAATAATTCACCCCTCCACTTT.

V gene TRBV27 combines with J gene TRBJ1-6; TRBD1 might be the D (5 bases). Germline CDR1 MNHEY, CDR2 SMNVEV (reference sequence). The length of the CDR3 is 15 residues. Trimming stripped 2 bases from V and 10 bases from J, with 15 bases between. CDR3 amino acids: CASSLGQGYRSPLHF. DNA for the CDR3: TGTGCCAGCAGTTTAGGTCAGGGTTATCGGTCACCCCTCCACTTT.

This clone was seen a handful of times. The chain couples TRBV7-9 to TRBJ1-1, with 7 nucleotides matching TRBD1. The CDR3 has 14 residues. Germline CDR1 SEHNR, CDR2 FQNEAQ (reference sequence). V lost 4 bases and J lost 0; bases outside the gene matches: 2. CDR3 sequence (DNA): TGTGCCAGCAGCTCCGACAGGGTGAACACTGAAGCTTTCTTT. Translating gives CASSSDRVNTEAFF. Full variable domain (rest looked up from reference TRBV7-9 and TRBJ1-1): DTGVSQNPRHKITKRGQNVTFRCDPISEHNRLYWYRQTLGQGPEFLTYFQNEAQLEKSRLLSDRFSAERPKGSFSTLEIQRTEQGDSAMYLCASSSDRVNTEAFFGQGTRLTVV.

This sequence joins TRBV29-1 and TRBJ2-1, with 14 bases identical to TRBD2. The V segment lost 6 bases and the J segment 10 bases; nucleotides outside the gene matches: 8. This CDR3 has 14 residues. CDR1 is SQVTM and CDR2 is ANQGSEA in the germline V gene. CDR3 in DNA: TGCAGCGTCCGGGGACTAGCGGGAGCGCGGGAGCAGTTCTTC. It encodes CSVRGLAGAREQFF.

Comments on this clone: Within the sample, other DNA sequences also encode this same CDR3. The chain links TRBV9 to TRBJ1-1; TRBD1 might be the D (5 bases). The V gene's germline CDR1 is SGDLS and CDR2 YYNGEE. Trimming left V 0 bases short and J 4 bases short, with 7 bases between. The CDR3 runs 13 residues. CDR3 region: CASSVDGATEAFF. The CDR3, as DNA: TGTGCCAGCAGCGTAGATGGGGCCACTGAAGCTTTCTTT.

The CDR3 spells CASSIALRPSLEGYTF. The CDR3 DNA is TGTGCCAGTAGTATAGCCCTCAGACCCTCCCTAGAGGGCTACACCTTC. The chain carries TRBV19 and TRBJ1-2; no definite D call. Looked up from germline, CDR1 is LNHDA and CDR2 is SQIVND (reference sequence). This CDR3 spans 16 amino acids. V dropped 1 base and J dropped 8 bases, with 20 bases sitting between them.

The chain recombines TRBV27 with TRBJ2-1; 9 positions match TRBD1. CDR3 length equals 16 residues. Trimming at V came to 2 bases and at J to 5 bases, leaving 7 bases not matched to a gene. Germline V gene data show CDR1 as MNHEY and CDR2 as SMNVEV (reference sequence). The CDR3 bases are TGTGCCAGCAGTTTACGGGGACAGGGACTGAACAATGAGCAGTTCTTC. It codes for CASSLRGQGLNNEQFF.

The genes are TRBV4-1 and TRBJ2-7; D might be TRBD2 (5 bases). The CDR3 sequence is 15 residues long. V lost 3 bases to trimming and J lost 5 bases, with 17 bases between them. CDR1 is MGHRA and CDR2 is YSYEKL in the germline V gene. CDR3 bases: TGCGCCAGCAGCCACTCGGACTCCAATAGTGACGAGCAGTACTTC. It translates to CASSHSDSNSDEQYF.

In its sample, this clone was seen a few times. The chain carries TRBV5-1 and TRBJ1-5; the match to TRBD1 covers 7 bases. CDR1 is SGHRS, CDR2 YFSETQ, per germline. V lost 0 bases and J lost 6; bases outside the gene matches: 9. The CDR3 spans 16 residues. CDR3 sequence reads: CASSLEGRDSGQPQHF. The CDR3 DNA reads as TGCGCCAGCAGCTTGGAGGGCCGGGACAGCGGTCAGCCCCAGCATTTT.

V is TRBV2 and J is TRBJ2-2; D might be TRBD2 (5 bases). V lost 7 bases to trimming and J lost 3 bases, with 12 bases between them. CDR1 is SNHLY and CDR2 is FYNNEI in the germline V gene. This CDR3 is built from 14 residues. This CDR3 reads CASIATTYTGELFF. The CDR3 DNA is TGTGCCAGCATCGCGACTACCTACACCGGGGAGCTGTTTTTT.

The chain couples TRBV6-2 or TRBV6-3 to TRBJ1-2; maybe TRBD1 (6 bases). Trimming cost V 0 bases and J 3 bases, with 14 bases left between them. Germline-derived CDR1 and CDR2 are MNHEY and SVGEGT. The CDR3 covers 16 residues. The CDR3 region has the DNA TGTGCCAGCAGTTACTCGACCCAGGGGTCGCACTATGGCTACACCTTC. Its translation: CASSYSTQGSHYGYTF.

This rearrangement joins TRBV10-3 to TRBJ1-5; D is unclear. The CDR3 is 16 amino acids. In germline, CDR1 is ENHRY, CDR2 SYGVKD. Trimming removed 2 bases at V and 1 base at J, with 12 bases between. In nucleotides, the CDR3 is TGTGCCATCAGTGAGCCCGGGTTTGGGAGCAATCAGCCCCAGCATTTT. As protein: CAISEPGFGSNQPQHF.